What follows is one T cell receptor beta chain and its context. This entry belongs to a study of memory CD4+ T cells and cytomegalovirus serostatus. V shed 1 base and J shed 2 bases, with 9 bases lying between them. The CDR3 length is 14 residues. CDR1 and CDR2 (germline): SGHNT, YYREEE (reference sequence). Profiling relied on immunoSEQ multiplex PCR, and the TCRdb table lists in-frame clones only, not all of them. The sample holds around 84,000 clones, roughly 80% seen once. Single viable CD3+CD4+CD8-CD45RO+ cells were sorted as the memory CD4+ T cells. The clonotype comes from an adult in good health and CMV-seronegative. J is TRBJ1-2 and V is TRBV5-4; D not certain. Material for sequencing was memory CD4+ T cells from blood. CDR3 coding DNA: TGTGCCAGCAGCTTGCCTACAGCAAACTATGGCTACACCTTC. This sequence encodes CASSLPTANYGYTF.